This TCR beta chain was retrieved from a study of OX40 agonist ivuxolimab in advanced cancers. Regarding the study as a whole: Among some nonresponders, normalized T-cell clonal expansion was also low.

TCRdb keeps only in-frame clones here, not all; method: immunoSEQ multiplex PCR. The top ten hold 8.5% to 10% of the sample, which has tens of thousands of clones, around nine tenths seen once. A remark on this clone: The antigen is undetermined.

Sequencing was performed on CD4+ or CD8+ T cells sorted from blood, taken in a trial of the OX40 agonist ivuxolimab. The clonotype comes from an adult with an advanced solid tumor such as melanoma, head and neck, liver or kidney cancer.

CDR3 loop: CASSPTGWGRISGYTF. CDR3 DNA: TGTGCCAGCAGCCCCACGGGTTGGGGGCGCATTAGTGGCTACACCTTC. The V call is TRBV13, the J call TRBJ1-2; a possible D gene is TRBD1 (6 bases). V was trimmed by 5 bases and J by 7 bases, leaving 23 bases between them. Germline V gives CDR1 PRHDT, CDR2 FYEKMQ (reference sequence). This CDR3 comprises 16 residues.